The 20 T cell receptor beta chains reported below all come from one sample, sequenced in a study of blood T cell repertoires in COVID-19. The method was immunoSEQ multiplex PCR; TCRdb's version includes in-frame clones alone and lacks a portion of them. The sample gives some 190,000 clones, less than 90% of which show up once; 3% to 3.5% is in the top ten. The sequencing input was PBMCs or T cells enriched from blood (not recorded which). All receptors derive from a woman in her 30s who had been exposed to COVID-19.

This chain joins TRBV19 and TRBJ2-3, with 9 bases matching TRBD2. CDR1 and CDR2 (germline): LNHDA, SQIVND (reference sequence). The V segment lost 4 bases and the J segment 2 bases; nucleotides outside the gene matches: 7. This CDR3 region has 16 residues. CDR3 in DNA: TGTGCCAGTAGTACCTTAGCGGGGGCCCTCACAGATACGCAGTATTTT. This codes for CASSTLAGALTDTQYF.

The genes are TRBV29-1 and TRBJ1-5, with D possibly being TRBD1 (5 bases). Trimming removed 0 bases from V and 1 base from J, with 10 bases in between. Germline CDR1 is SQVTM and CDR2 is ANQGSEA. This CDR3 has 15 amino acids. The CDR3 nucleotides read TGCAGCGTTGAAGATCCCAGGGCCAGCAATCAGCCCCAGCATTTT. It encodes CSVEDPRASNQPQHF.

V and J are TRBV10-3 and TRBJ2-2; 7 nucleotides line up with TRBD2. Germline trimming cut 6 bases from V and 4 bases from J; bases unmatched to any gene: 5. The germline gives CDR1 ENHRY, CDR2 SYGVKD. The length of the CDR3 is 14 residues. The CDR3 region has the DNA TGTGCCATCAGGGGGGGGGTTGGCACCGGGGAGCTGTTTTTT. Translation gives CAIRGGVGTGELFF.

V gene TRBV5-4 combines with J gene TRBJ2-7; 11 positions match TRBD2. V dropped 4 bases and J dropped 3; count of bases not matched to a gene: 6. The germline V gene encodes CDR1 SGHNT and CDR2 YYREEE (reference sequence). The CDR3 loop spans 15 amino acids. CDR3 residues: CASSPAGTSGYEQYF. The CDR3 DNA sequence: TGTGCCAGCAGCCCGGCCGGGACTAGCGGCTACGAGCAGTACTTC.

This clone has only a few counts. The V call is TRBV4-2, the J call TRBJ1-1; D might be TRBD1 (6 bases). Per the germline V gene, CDR1 is LGHNA and CDR2 is YNFKEQ. Trimming stripped 0 bases from V and 4 bases from J, with 15 bases between. The CDR3 totals 16 residues. DNA for the CDR3: TGTGCCAGCAGCCAAGAGAGAACAGGGAGTGGCACTGAAGCTTTCTTT. Its translation: CASSQERTGSGTEAFF.

This clone came up once. This sequence joins TRBV4-2 and TRBJ2-2; 9 bases align to TRBD1. V trimming: 5 bases; J trimming: 4 bases; junction bases outside the gene matches: 8. Germline loops: CDR1 LGHNA, CDR2 YNFKEQ. This CDR3 has 16 amino acids. The CDR3 DNA reads as TGTGCCAGCAGCACCCGGGACAGGGACCTCACCGGGGAGCTGTTTTTT. Translation gives CASSTRDRDLTGELFF.

V usage is TRBV2 and J usage is TRBJ1-5; the match to TRBD1 covers 8 bases. Per germline, CDR1 SNHLY and CDR2 FYNNEI. Germline trimming cut 4 bases from V and 3 bases from J; bases unmatched to any gene: 11. The CDR3 has 17 amino acids. The CDR3, as DNA: TGTGCCAGCAGTGGCAGCCTCGGGGGACAGGTCAATCAGCCCCAGCATTTT. This gives the protein CASSGSLGGQVNQPQHF.

V usage is TRBV30 and J usage is TRBJ2-5, with D possibly matching TRBD2 (6 bases). The CDR3 length is 15 residues. Germline V gene sequence: CDR1 GTSNPN, CDR2 SVGIG (reference sequence). V was cut by 2 bases and J by 3 bases, with 16 bases left in between. The CDR3 reads CAWSLGGTLKETQYF. CDR3 DNA sequence: TGTGCCTGGAGTCTCGGTGGGACTCTTAAAGAGACCCAGTACTTC.

This chain links TRBV10-3 with TRBJ1-5; the D gene is possibly TRBD1 (5 bases). Germline CDR1 is ENHRY and CDR2 is SYGVKD. CDR3 length: 15 residues. V was trimmed by 0 bases and J by 5 bases, leaving 11 bases between them. The CDR3 region has the DNA TGTGCCATCAGTGAGTCGGCAGGGATCGATCAGCCCCAGCATTTT. Its protein is CAISESAGIDQPQHF.

The gene calls are TRBV6-5 and TRBJ1-2, with D possibly TRBD1 on 6 matching bases. From germline, CDR1 is MNHEY and CDR2 SVGAGI. The germline V and J ends were trimmed by 2 bases and 3 bases, with 13 bases remaining between them. The CDR3 has 15 amino acids. As DNA, the CDR3 is TGTGCCAGCAGTTACAGACAGGATCTCTACTATGGCTACACCTTC. Translating gives CASSYRQDLYYGYTF.

A few counts support this clone. This sequence joins TRBV19 and TRBJ1-1, with a weak D call TRBD1 (6 bases). CDR1 and CDR2 (germline): LNHDA, SQIVND (reference sequence). The CDR3 has 14 residues. Trimming took 1 base from V and 1 from J, leaving 7 bases between them. The CDR3: CASSIADRNTEAFF. As DNA, the CDR3 is TGTGCCAGTAGTATAGCGGACAGGAACACTGAAGCTTTCTTT.

This chain links TRBV4-2 with TRBJ2-1, with 16 positions matching TRBD2. Germline loops: CDR1 LGHNA, CDR2 YNFKEQ. CDR3 length: 16 residues. J was trimmed by 8 bases and V by 5 bases; bases with no gene match: 6. CDR3 nucleotide sequence: TGTGCCAGCAGCGAGGGGACTAGCGGGGGGGCCTATGAGCAGTTCTTC. Its translation: CASSEGTSGGAYEQFF.

The chain is built from TRBV6-2 or TRBV6-3 and TRBJ2-2, with 7 bases aligning to TRBD2. Germline assignment: CDR1 MNHEY and CDR2 SVGEGT. Trimming took 6 bases from V and 3 from J; bases not matched to a gene: 1. This CDR3 region has 13 residues. CDR3 in amino acids: CASSLADTGELFF. The DNA of the CDR3 is TGTGCCAGCAGCCTAGCGGACACCGGGGAGCTGTTTTTT.

V is TRBV7-8 and J is TRBJ1-6; D not resolved. Per the germline V gene, CDR1 is SGHVS and CDR2 is FQNEAQ. With 0 bases removed from V and 7 bases from J, the gap between germline ends came to 10 bases. The CDR3 totals 15 residues. CDR3 bases: TGTGCCAGCAGCTTAGCGAGGTTCCCGAATTCACCCCTCCACTTT. Residues: CASSLARFPNSPLHF.

The chain couples TRBV28 to TRBJ1-2; TRBD1 might be the D (5 bases). In germline, CDR1 is MDHEN, CDR2 SYDVKM. V was pared by 5 bases and J by 6 bases, with 16 bases between. The CDR3 totals 14 residues. As DNA, the CDR3 is TGTGCCAGCAGTGGACCCAGGGATGTGAATGGCTACACCTTC. It codes for CASSGPRDVNGYTF.

This rearrangement joins TRBV7-6 to TRBJ2-7; D is undetermined. Germline-derived CDR1 and CDR2 are SGHVS and FNYEAQ. The V and J ends lost 5 bases and 5 bases respectively, with 10 bases between them. The CDR3 contains 12 residues. Written as DNA, the CDR3 is TGTGCCAGCAGCCCCGATGGGCACGAGCAGTACTTC. It codes for CASSPDGHEQYF. The full variable domain, with the rest looked up from reference TRBV7-6 and TRBJ2-7, is GAGVSQSPRYKVTKRGQDVALRCDPISGHVSLYWYRQALGQGPEFLTYFNYEAQQDKSGLPNDRFSAERPEGSISTLTIQRTEQRDSAMYRCASSPDGHEQYFGPGTRLTVT.

The chain links TRBV29-1 to TRBJ2-7, with D tentatively TRBD1 (5 bases). The CDR3 totals 13 residues. Trimming cost V 3 bases and J 0 bases, with 9 bases left between them. Germline CDR1 SQVTM, CDR2 ANQGSEA. The DNA of the CDR3 is TGCAGCGTTGAGACACAGGCCTCCTACGAGCAGTACTTC. Residues: CSVETQASYEQYF.

As for this clone: This may stem from a read error, because a much larger clone lies one nucleotide away. The gene calls are TRBV5-1 and TRBJ2-5, with D perhaps TRBD1 (6 bases). This CDR3 is 13 amino acids long. Germline V lookup: CDR1 SGHRS, CDR2 YFSETQ. Trimming stripped 2 bases from V and 3 bases from J, with 8 bases between. Written as DNA, the CDR3 is TGCGCCAGCAGCTTCGCAGGGGAAGAGACCCAGTACTTC. It encodes CASSFAGEETQYF.

The rearrangement uses TRBV21-1 and TRBJ1-2. TRBV21-1 counts as a pseudogene. CDR3 length: 12 residues. CDR3 in DNA: TGTGCCAGCAGCACGGTTCTATGTGGCTACACCTTC. It translates to CASSTVLCGYTF.

J is TRBJ2-7 and V is TRBV3-1 (or the pseudogene TRBV3-2); D unresolved. V dropped 4 bases and J dropped 3 bases, with 10 bases sitting between them. Germline V CDR1 and CDR2: LGHDT, YNNKEL (reference sequence). The CDR3 has 13 residues. The CDR3 nucleotides are TGTGCCAGCAGCCGGCCGGGTGGCTACGAGCAGTACTTC. The encoded protein is CASSRPGGYEQYF.